Below are 29 T cell receptor beta chains sequenced from a single sample in a study of blood T cell repertoires in COVID-19. Assay: immunoSEQ multiplex PCR; the TCRdb copy retains only in-frame clones and omits some. This repertoire shows more than 300,000 clones, roughly four fifths found once; its top ten account for about 5%. Sequenced sample: PBMCs or T cells enriched from blood (not recorded which). The receptors were sampled from a woman aged 45-59 years who had recovered from COVID-19.

The CDR3 sequence is CSLRANYGYTF. The CDR3 nucleotides read TGCAGCCTCAGGGCTAACTATGGCTACACCTTC. The chain couples TRBV20-1 to TRBJ1-2; D is possibly TRBD1 (5 bases). This CDR3 has 11 residues. Germline loops: CDR1 DFQATT, CDR2 SNEGSKA (reference sequence).

The rearrangement joins TRBV5-1 to TRBJ2-7, with D hard to call. Between the trimmed V and J ends, which lost 1 base and 0 bases, there was a span of 14 bases. The CDR3 length is 16 residues. Germline V gene data show CDR1 as SGHRS and CDR2 as YFSETQ. CDR3 bases: TGCGCCAGCAGCTTGAGTCTAACTGGTAGCTCCTACGAGCAGTACTTC. Residues: CASSLSLTGSSYEQYF.

The chain joins TRBV4-1 to TRBJ1-1, with TRBD1 identical over 8 bases. The V gene end was trimmed by 0 bases and the J gene end by 8 bases; junction bases not matched to a gene: 8. Germline lookup yields CDR1 MGHRA and CDR2 YSYEKL. The CDR3 length is 15 residues. The CDR3 loop reads CASSQDHNAGGEAFF. In DNA form, the CDR3 reads TGCGCCAGCAGCCAAGATCATAACGCAGGGGGCGAAGCTTTCTTT.

V and J are TRBV12-2 and TRBJ1-5; no DNA check was done on the table's D call, TRBD1. TRBV12-2 is designated a pseudogene. This CDR3 is 14 amino acids long. CDR3 loop: CAGDRTGPQGPQHF. The CDR3 coding sequence is TGTGCAGGGGACCGGACAGGGCCCCAGGGCCCCCAGCATTTT.

V is TRBV20-1 and J is TRBJ1-2, with D maybe TRBD1 (5 bases). The V end lost 3 bases, the J end lost 2 bases, and 10 bases lay between the germline ends. The CDR3 is made up of 13 amino acids. Germline V gene data show CDR1 as DFQATT and CDR2 as SNEGSKA (reference sequence). The CDR3 loop reads CSASPAGNYGYTF. CDR3 coding DNA: TGCAGTGCTAGTCCAGCAGGGAACTATGGCTACACCTTC.

The V and J genes are TRBV6-5 and TRBJ1-2, with unresolved D. The ends were cut back, 7 bases at V and 4 bases at J, with 13 bases in the middle. This CDR3 contains 13 residues. Germline CDR1 is MNHEY and CDR2 is SVGAGI. DNA for the CDR3: TGTGCCAGCAATGGAGGACCGCCCTATGGCTACACCTTC. Protein product: CASNGGPPYGYTF.

This chain uses TRBV5-6 with TRBJ1-6; 10 bases fit TRBD1. V lost 4 bases, J lost 5 bases, and 6 bases stayed unmatched. Germline V gene sequence: CDR1 SGHDT, CDR2 YYEEEE. The CDR3 has 16 amino acids. The CDR3 bases are TGTGCCAGCAGCCCGGGGACAGGGGTCCATAATTCACCCCTCCACTTT. As protein: CASSPGTGVHNSPLHF.

The chain links TRBV5-1 to TRBJ1-5, with D unresolved. Germline V gives CDR1 SGHRS, CDR2 YFSETQ. The CDR3 spans 14 residues. With 0 bases removed from V and 0 bases from J, the gap between germline ends came to 4 bases. The CDR3, as DNA: TGCGCCAGCAGCTTGGGGAGTAGCAATCAGCCCCAGCATTTT. Protein sequence: CASSLGSSNQPQHF.

This clone was detected once. This rearrangement joins TRBV6-2 or TRBV6-3 to TRBJ1-2, with D possibly being TRBD1 (6 bases). V lost 6 bases, J lost 5 bases, and 22 bases lay in between. Germline CDR1 is MNHEY and CDR2 is SVGEGT. The CDR3 is 16 residues long. CDR3 bases: TGTGCCAGCAGCCAACTTCTATCAGGGGAACGGTATGGCTACACCTTC. Amino acid sequence: CASSQLLSGERYGYTF.

This chain uses TRBV5-4 with TRBJ2-1; tentative D call: TRBD1 (7 bases). The CDR3 contains 11 residues. Germline CDR1 reads SGHNT; CDR2 reads YYREEE (reference sequence). V shed 3 bases and J shed 12 bases, with 10 bases lying between them. The CDR3 loop is CASSSQGGQFF. CDR3 in DNA: TGTGCCAGCAGCTCCCAGGGGGGGCAGTTCTTC.

This clone was counted between two and nine times. The rearrangement uses TRBV14 and TRBJ1-1; no clear D. Germline V gives CDR1 SGHDN, CDR2 FVKESK. The CDR3 extends over 13 amino acids. Between the trimmed V and J ends, which lost 8 bases and 0 bases, there was a span of 10 bases. The CDR3 region is CASQIKLNTEAFF. The CDR3 DNA sequence: TGTGCCAGCCAGATCAAACTGAACACTGAAGCTTTCTTT.

This chain uses TRBV5-5 with TRBJ1-2; possibly TRBD1 for D (6 bases). Per the germline V gene, CDR1 is SGHKS and CDR2 is YYEKEE (reference sequence). V was pared by 4 bases and J by 5 bases, with 18 bases between. The CDR3 is made up of 15 amino acids. CDR3 amino acids: CASSAAGAAPYGYTF. The CDR3 DNA is TGTGCCAGCAGCGCCGCAGGGGCCGCACCTTATGGCTACACCTTC.

V is TRBV7-6 and J is TRBJ2-7; D gene uncertain. The germline CDR1 and CDR2 sequences are SGHVS and FNYEAQ. The CDR3 has 15 residues. V was pared by 5 bases and J by 2 bases, with 16 bases between. The CDR3 DNA reads TGTGCCAGCAGCCTTGACGGCGGTACGACCTACGAGCAGTACTTC. Its protein product is CASSLDGGTTYEQYF.

The gene calls are TRBV5-5 and TRBJ1-4, with D maybe TRBD1 (5 bases). This CDR3 region has 14 residues. V lost 2 bases and J lost 8, with 13 bases in between. The germline V gene encodes CDR1 SGHKS and CDR2 YYEKEE (reference sequence). The CDR3 nucleotides are TGTGCCAGCAGCTTTTCTCTTGGGGGGGAAAAACTGTTTTTT. Translated, it gives CASSFSLGGEKLFF.

This sequence joins TRBV2 and TRBJ1-6, with TRBD1 matching over 7 bases. This CDR3 comprises 13 residues. In germline, CDR1 is SNHLY, CDR2 FYNNEI. V trimming: 5 bases; J trimming: 8 bases; junction bases outside the gene matches: 3. CDR3 DNA: TGTGCCAGCAGTAACCAGGGGGATTCACCCCTCCACTTT. Protein sequence: CASSNQGDSPLHF.

This chain connects TRBV5-4 to TRBJ2-6, with D uncertain. Trimming took 0 bases from V and 1 from J, leaving 8 bases between them. Germline CDR1 and CDR2: SGHNT and YYREEE (reference sequence). The CDR3 runs 16 residues. CDR3 sequence (DNA): TGTGCCAGCAGCTTGGTTCGCGCTTCTGGGGCCAACGTCCTGACTTTC. Protein sequence: CASSLVRASGANVLTF.

This clone was counted many times. V gene TRBV28 combines with J gene TRBJ1-2; no reliable D call. Germline V gene sequence: CDR1 MDHEN, CDR2 SYDVKM. The CDR3 spans 13 residues. V was cut by 1 base and J by 4 bases, with 7 bases left in between. The CDR3 DNA sequence: TGTGCCAGCAGTTTATCTGGCGGCTATGGCTACACCTTC. Protein product: CASSLSGGYGYTF.

This chain uses TRBV6-2 or TRBV6-3 with TRBJ1-6, with TRBD1 identical over 8 bases. Germline values: CDR1 MNHEY, CDR2 SVGEGT. The CDR3 sequence is 15 residues long. V was clipped by 5 bases and J by 5 bases; unmatched bases: 5. The CDR3: CASSTGGNNNSPLHF. The DNA of the CDR3 is TGTGCCAGCAGTACAGGGGGGAATAATAATTCACCCCTCCACTTT.

This clone occurred once. The gene calls are TRBV14 and TRBJ2-1; 14 bases are shared with TRBD2. Germline values: CDR1 SGHDN, CDR2 FVKESK. The trim removed 6 bases at V and 9 bases at J, leaving 7 bases unmatched. This CDR3 spans 15 amino acids. The CDR3: CASRQGLAGDGEQFF. The CDR3, as DNA: TGTGCCAGCAGGCAGGGACTAGCGGGAGACGGTGAGCAGTTCTTC.

V gene TRBV7-8 combines with J gene TRBJ2-1; D not certain. The CDR3 has 13 residues. Trimming took off 5 bases at V and 5 bases at J, with 10 bases between the two ends. From germline, CDR1 is SGHVS and CDR2 FQNEAQ. The CDR3 DNA sequence: TGTGCCAGCAGCCCCGCAGGCCACAATGAGCAGTTCTTC. It is translated as CASSPAGHNEQFF.

The CDR3, as DNA: TGTGCCAGTAGTGACCGGGACAGTTGGGGCACCCGGATCCAGCCCCAGCATTTT. This encodes CASSDRDSWGTRIQPQHF. The chain recombines TRBV19 with TRBJ1-5; 7 bases are shared with TRBD1. Losses at the gene ends were 5 bases for V and 7 bases for J; bases not matched to a gene: 20. Germline lookup yields CDR1 LNHDA and CDR2 SQIVND (reference sequence). The CDR3 length is 18 residues. The full variable domain, its missing parts supplied by reference TRBV19 and TRBJ1-5, is DGGITQSPKYLFRKEGQNVTLSCEQNLNHDAMYWYRQDPGQGLRLIYYSQIVNDFQKGDIAEGYSVSREKKESFPLTVTSAQKNPTAFYLCASSDRDSWGTRIQPQHFGDGTRLSIL.

The rearrangement uses TRBV7-7 and TRBJ2-2; D possibly corresponds to TRBD1 (5 bases). The germline V and J ends were trimmed by 5 bases and 2 bases, with 9 bases remaining between them. Germline values: CDR1 SSHAT, CDR2 FNYEAQ (reference sequence). The CDR3 extends over 14 amino acids. The CDR3 region is CASSPTANTGELFF. CDR3 nucleotide sequence: TGTGCCAGCAGCCCGACAGCCAACACCGGGGAGCTGTTTTTT. The full variable domain, completed using reference TRBV7-7 and TRBJ2-2, is GAGVSQSPRYKVTKRGQDVTLRCDPISSHATLYWYQQALGQGPEFLTYFNYEAQPDKSGLPSDRFSAERPEGSISTLTIQRTEQRDSAMYRCASSPTANTGELFFGEGSRLTVL.

The rearrangement links TRBV7-9 to TRBJ2-7; D is perhaps TRBD1 (5 bases). The CDR3 is 15 amino acids. The germline V gene has CDR1 SEHNR and CDR2 FQNEAQ (reference sequence). The germline V and J ends were trimmed by 2 bases and 7 bases, with 18 bases remaining between them. CDR3: CASSLSQAGSGEQYF. The CDR3 DNA sequence: TGTGCCAGCAGCTTAAGCCAAGCAGGGTCTGGGGAGCAGTACTTC.

The rearrangement links TRBV2 to TRBJ1-1; 8 bases are shared with TRBD1. CDR1 is SNHLY and CDR2 is FYNNEI in the germline V gene. Losses at the gene ends were 8 bases for V and 5 bases for J; bases not matched to a gene: 13. The CDR3 sequence is 15 residues long. CDR3 DNA: TGTGCCAGCGTTTTGGCGACAGGGGTGAGGACTGAAGCTTTCTTT. As protein: CASVLATGVRTEAFF. Drawing the rest from reference TRBV2 and TRBJ1-1, the complete variable domain is EPEVTQTPSHQVTQMGQEVILRCVPISNHLYFYWYRQILGQKVEFLVSFYNNEISEKSEIFDDQFSVERPDGSNFTLKIRSTKLEDSAMYFCASVLATGVRTEAFFGQGTRLTVV.

This chain links TRBV30 with TRBJ1-2, with D maybe TRBD1 (5 bases). Per germline, CDR1 GTSNPN and CDR2 SVGIG (reference sequence). V lost 4 bases and J lost 6, with 15 bases in between. This CDR3 is 13 amino acids long. The DNA of the CDR3 is TGTGCCTGGACCAGCCAGGCAGGGCATGGCTACACCTTC. This translates into CAWTSQAGHGYTF.

V usage is TRBV9 and J usage is TRBJ2-2; TRBD2 matches 8 bases. After removal of 6 bases from V and 2 bases from J, the junction contained 12 bases not matched to a gene. Germline loops: CDR1 SGDLS, CDR2 YYNGEE. The CDR3 length is 17 residues. The DNA for the CDR3 is TGTGCCAGCACCTCTCAAGGTAGCGGGATTAACACCGGGGAGCTGTTTTTT. The encoded protein is CASTSQGSGINTGELFF. The variable domain in full, with the rest retrieved from reference TRBV9 and TRBJ2-2, is DSGVTQTPKHLITATGQRVTLRCSPRSGDLSVYWYQQSLDQGLQFLIQYYNGEERAKGNILERFSAQQFPDLHSELNLSSLELGDSALYFCASTSQGSGINTGELFFGEGSRLTVL.

V usage is TRBV9 and J usage is TRBJ1-2; D call uncertain. The germline V gene has CDR1 SGDLS and CDR2 YYNGEE. The length of the CDR3 is 15 residues. V was clipped by 0 bases and J by 3 bases, with 12 bases between them. Here the CDR3 reads CASSVEHASDYGYTF. The CDR3 region has the DNA TGTGCCAGCAGCGTAGAACACGCATCAGACTATGGCTACACCTTC.

The chain joins TRBV19 to TRBJ2-1, with TRBD2 identical over 13 bases. CDR3 length equals 19 residues. The germline V gene encodes CDR1 LNHDA and CDR2 SQIVND (reference sequence). The J segment lost 1 base and the V segment lost 5 bases, leaving 11 bases of the junction unmatched. The CDR3, as DNA: TGTGCCAGTAGTTTAATACGGACTAGCGGGAGATTATCCTACAATGAGCAGTTCTTC. Its translation: CASSLIRTSGRLSYNEQFF.

The chain carries TRBV6-2 or TRBV6-3 and TRBJ2-7; TRBD2 matches 7 bases. CDR3 length: 16 residues. J was trimmed by 0 bases and V by 2 bases; bases with no gene match: 7. The germline V gene encodes CDR1 MNHEY and CDR2 SVGEGT. CDR3 nucleotide sequence: TGTGCCAGCAGTTACCCGGCGGGAGTTGGCTCCTACGAGCAGTACTTC. Amino acid sequence: CASSYPAGVGSYEQYF.